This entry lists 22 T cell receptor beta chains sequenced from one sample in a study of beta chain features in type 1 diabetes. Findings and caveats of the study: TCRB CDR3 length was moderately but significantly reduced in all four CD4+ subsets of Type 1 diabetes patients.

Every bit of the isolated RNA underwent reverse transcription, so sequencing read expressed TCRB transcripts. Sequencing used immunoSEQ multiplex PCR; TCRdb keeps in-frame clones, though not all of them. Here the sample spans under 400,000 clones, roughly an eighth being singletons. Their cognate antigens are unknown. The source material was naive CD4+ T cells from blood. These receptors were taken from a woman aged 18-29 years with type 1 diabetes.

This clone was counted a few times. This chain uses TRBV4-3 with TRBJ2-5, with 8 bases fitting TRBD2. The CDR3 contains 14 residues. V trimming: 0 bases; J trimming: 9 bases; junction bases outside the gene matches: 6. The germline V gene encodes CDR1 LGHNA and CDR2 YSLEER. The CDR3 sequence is CASSQELADMPQYF. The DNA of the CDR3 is TGCGCCAGCAGCCAAGAACTAGCGGACATGCCCCAGTACTTC.

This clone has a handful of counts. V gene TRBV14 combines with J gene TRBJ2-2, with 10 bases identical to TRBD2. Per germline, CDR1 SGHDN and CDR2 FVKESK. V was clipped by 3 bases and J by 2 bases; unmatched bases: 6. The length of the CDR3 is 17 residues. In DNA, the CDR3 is TGTGCCAGCAGCCAGCCGGGGACTAGCGTAAACACCGGGGAGCTGTTTTTT. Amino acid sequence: CASSQPGTSVNTGELFF. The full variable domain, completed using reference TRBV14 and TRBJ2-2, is EAGVTQFPSHSVIEKGQTVTLRCDPISGHDNLYWYRRVMGKEIKFLLHFVKESKQDESGMPNNRFLAERTGGTYSTLKVQPAELEDSGVYFCASSQPGTSVNTGELFFGEGSRLTVL.

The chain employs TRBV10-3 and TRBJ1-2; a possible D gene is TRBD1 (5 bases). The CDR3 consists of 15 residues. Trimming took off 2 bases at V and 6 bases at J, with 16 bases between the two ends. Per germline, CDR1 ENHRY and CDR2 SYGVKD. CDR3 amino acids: CAISEAGASGDGYTF. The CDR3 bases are TGTGCCATCAGTGAGGCCGGGGCCTCGGGGGATGGCTACACCTTC.

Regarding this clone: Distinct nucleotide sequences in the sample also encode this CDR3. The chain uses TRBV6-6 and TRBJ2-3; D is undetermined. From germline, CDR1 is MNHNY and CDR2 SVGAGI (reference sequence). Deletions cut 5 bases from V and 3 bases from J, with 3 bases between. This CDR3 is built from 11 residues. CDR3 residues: CASSPTDTQYF. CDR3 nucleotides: TGTGCCAGCAGTCCAACAGATACGCAGTATTTT.

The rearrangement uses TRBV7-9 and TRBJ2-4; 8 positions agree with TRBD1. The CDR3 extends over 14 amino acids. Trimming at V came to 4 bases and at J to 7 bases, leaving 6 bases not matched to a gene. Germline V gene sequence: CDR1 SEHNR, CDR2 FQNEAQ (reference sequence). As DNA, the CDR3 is TGTGCCAGCAGCTCAGACAGGGGTGATAACATTCAGTACTTC. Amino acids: CASSSDRGDNIQYF.

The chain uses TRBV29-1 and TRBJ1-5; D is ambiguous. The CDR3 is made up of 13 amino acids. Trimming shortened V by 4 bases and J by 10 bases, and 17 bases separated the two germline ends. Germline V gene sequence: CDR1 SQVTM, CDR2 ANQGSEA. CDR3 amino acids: CSVARGSLEPQHF. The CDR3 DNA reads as TGCAGCGTTGCACGGGGTTCTTTGGAACCCCAGCATTTT.

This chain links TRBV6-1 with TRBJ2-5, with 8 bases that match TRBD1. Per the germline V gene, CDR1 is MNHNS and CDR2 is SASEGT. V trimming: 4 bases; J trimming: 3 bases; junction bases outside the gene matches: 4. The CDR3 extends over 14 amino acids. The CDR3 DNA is TGTGCCAGCAGTGGTGGGACAGGCGAAGAGACCCAGTACTTC. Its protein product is CASSGGTGEETQYF.

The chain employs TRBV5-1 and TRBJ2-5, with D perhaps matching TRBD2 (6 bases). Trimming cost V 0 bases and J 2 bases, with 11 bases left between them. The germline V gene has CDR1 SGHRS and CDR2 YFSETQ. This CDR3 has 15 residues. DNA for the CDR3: TGCGCCAGCAGCTTGGGCGGGGTCCCACAAGAGACCCAGTACTTC. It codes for CASSLGGVPQETQYF.

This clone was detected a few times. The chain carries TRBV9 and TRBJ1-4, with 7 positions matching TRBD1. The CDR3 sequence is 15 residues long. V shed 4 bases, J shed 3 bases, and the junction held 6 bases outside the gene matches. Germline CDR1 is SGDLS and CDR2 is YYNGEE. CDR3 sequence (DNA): TGTGCCAGCAGCATTCAGGGACAGCCTAATGAAAAACTGTTTTTT. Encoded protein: CASSIQGQPNEKLFF.

The DNA for the CDR3 is TGTGCCACCGGCCGGGCGGGGGAGATCTACGAGCAGTACTTC. Translation: CATGRAGEIYEQYF. The V call is TRBV10-3, the J call TRBJ2-7; 7 bases align to TRBD2. Germline V lookup: CDR1 ENHRY, CDR2 SYGVKD. With V trimmed by 10 bases and J by 3 bases, 12 bases remained unmatched. The CDR3 runs to 14 residues.

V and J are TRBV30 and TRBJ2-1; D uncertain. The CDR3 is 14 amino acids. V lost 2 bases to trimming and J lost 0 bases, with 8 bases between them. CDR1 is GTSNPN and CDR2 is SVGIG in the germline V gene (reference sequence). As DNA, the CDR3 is TGTGCCTGGAGTCCAGGCAGCTCCTACAATGAGCAGTTCTTC. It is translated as CAWSPGSSYNEQFF.

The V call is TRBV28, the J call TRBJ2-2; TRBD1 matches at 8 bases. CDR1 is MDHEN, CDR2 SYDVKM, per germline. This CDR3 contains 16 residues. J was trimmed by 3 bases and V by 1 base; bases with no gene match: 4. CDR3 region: CASSLFQGADTGELFF. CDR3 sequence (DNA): TGTGCCAGCAGTTTATTCCAGGGGGCCGACACCGGGGAGCTGTTTTTT.

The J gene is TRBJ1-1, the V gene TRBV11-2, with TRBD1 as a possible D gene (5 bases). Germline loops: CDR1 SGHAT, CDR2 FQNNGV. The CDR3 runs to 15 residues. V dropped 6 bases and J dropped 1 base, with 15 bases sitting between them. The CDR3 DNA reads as TGTGCCAGCAGAAGCATAAGGGGAGGGAACACTGAAGCTTTCTTT. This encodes CASRSIRGGNTEAFF.

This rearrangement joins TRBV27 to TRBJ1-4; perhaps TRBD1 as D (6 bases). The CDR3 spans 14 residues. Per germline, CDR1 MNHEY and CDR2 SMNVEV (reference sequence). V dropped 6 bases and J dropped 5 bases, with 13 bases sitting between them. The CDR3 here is CASSRDRRNEKLFF. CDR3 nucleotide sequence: TGTGCCAGCAGCCGCGACAGGAGGAATGAAAAACTGTTTTTT.

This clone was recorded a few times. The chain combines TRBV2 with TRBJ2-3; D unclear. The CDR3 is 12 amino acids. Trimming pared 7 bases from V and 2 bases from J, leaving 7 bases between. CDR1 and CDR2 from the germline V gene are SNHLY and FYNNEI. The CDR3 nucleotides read TGTGCCAGCAACACAGCCACAGATACGCAGTATTTT. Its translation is CASNTATDTQYF.

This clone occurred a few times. This CDR3 is CASSLRGDTQYF. The CDR3 nucleotides are TGTGCCAGCAGCCTTAGGGGTGATACGCAGTATTTT. The chain couples TRBV9 to TRBJ2-3; D possibly corresponds to TRBD1 (5 bases). V was shortened by 4 bases and J by 6 bases, with 9 bases between the two germline ends. Germline V gene sequence: CDR1 SGDLS, CDR2 YYNGEE. CDR3 length equals 12 residues.

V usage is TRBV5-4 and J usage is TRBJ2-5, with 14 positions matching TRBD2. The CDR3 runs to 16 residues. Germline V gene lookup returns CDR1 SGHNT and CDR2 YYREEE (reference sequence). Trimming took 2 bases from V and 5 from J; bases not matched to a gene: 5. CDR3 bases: TGTGCCAGCAGCTTTGGACTAGCGGGGGGTAGGGAGACCCAGTACTTC. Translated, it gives CASSFGLAGGRETQYF.

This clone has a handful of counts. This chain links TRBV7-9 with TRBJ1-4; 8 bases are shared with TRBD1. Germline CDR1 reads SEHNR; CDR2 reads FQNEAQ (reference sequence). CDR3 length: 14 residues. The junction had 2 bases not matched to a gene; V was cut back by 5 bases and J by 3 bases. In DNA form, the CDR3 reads TGTGCCAGCAGCGCGGACAGGGCTAATGAAAAACTGTTTTTT. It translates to CASSADRANEKLFF.

The CDR3 nucleotides are TGTGCCAGCAGCCCGGGACTTGGGGCAGATACGCAGTATTTT. It specifies CASSPGLGADTQYF. The chain employs TRBV5-6 and TRBJ2-3, with D maybe TRBD2 (6 bases). The CDR3 runs to 14 residues. Germline-derived CDR1 and CDR2 are SGHDT and YYEEEE. Between the trimmed V and J ends, which lost 4 bases and 4 bases, there was a span of 13 bases. Full variable domain (outside the CDR3, taken from reference TRBV5-6 and TRBJ2-3): DAGVTQSPTHLIKTRGQQVTLRCSPKSGHDTVSWYQQALGQGPQFIFQYYEEEERQRGNFPDRFSGHQFPNYSSELNVNALLLGDSALYLCASSPGLGADTQYFGPGTRLTVL.

CDR3 amino acids: CASSGTLAKNIQYF. The CDR3 nucleotides are TGTGCCAGCAGCGGGACTCTAGCCAAAAACATTCAGTACTTC. The chain has TRBV5-6 and TRBJ2-4, with TRBD2 as a possible D gene (6 bases). Per germline, CDR1 SGHDT and CDR2 YYEEEE. This CDR3 region has 14 residues. Deletions cut 4 bases from V and 0 bases from J, with 8 bases between.

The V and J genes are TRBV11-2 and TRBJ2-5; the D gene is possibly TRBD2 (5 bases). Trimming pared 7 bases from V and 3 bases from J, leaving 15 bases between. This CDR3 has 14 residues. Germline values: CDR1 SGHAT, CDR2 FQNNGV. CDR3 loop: CASTLGSVEETQYF. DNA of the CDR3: TGTGCCAGCACTTTGGGTAGCGTTGAAGAGACCCAGTACTTC.

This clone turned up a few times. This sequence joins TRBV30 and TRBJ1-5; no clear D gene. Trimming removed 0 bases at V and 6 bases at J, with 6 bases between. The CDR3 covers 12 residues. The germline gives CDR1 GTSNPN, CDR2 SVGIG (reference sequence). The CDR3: CAWSVGAQPQHF. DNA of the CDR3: TGTGCCTGGAGTGTAGGAGCTCAGCCCCAGCATTTT.